The 15 T cell receptor beta chains below all came from one sample that was sequenced in a study of blood T cells in healthy people across ages. Sample-barcoded 5' priming and a J-beta primer mix drove a second PCR of roughly 7 to 11 cycles. TCRdb fed the 5' RACE reads into MiXCR, producing one record per CDR3 protein. The sample has 800,000 to 900,000 distinct CDR3 sequences; around two thirds are singletons. The sequenced sample consisted of blood. The receptors shown here come from a man younger than 45 in good health.

The chain carries TRBV6-5 and TRBJ2-5, with D tentatively TRBD1 (6 bases). V was cut by 6 bases and J by 6 bases, with 17 bases left in between. Per germline, CDR1 MNHEY and CDR2 SVGAGI. CDR3 length: 14 residues. CDR3 amino acids: CASRAHRDLQTQYF. CDR3 in DNA: TGTGCCAGCAGAGCCCACAGGGATCTGCAGACCCAGTACTTC.

This chain links TRBV15 with TRBJ1-2; D unresolved. This CDR3 is 15 amino acids long. The V and J ends lost 0 bases and 8 bases respectively, with 16 bases between them. Germline V CDR1 and CDR2: LNHNV, YYDKDF (reference sequence). DNA of the CDR3: TGTGCCACCAGCAGAGATAGGAGTGGGGTAGAAGGCTACACCTTC. Translating gives CATSRDRSGVEGYTF.

J is TRBJ1-2 and V is TRBV5-1, with 7 bases fitting TRBD1. Germline V lookup: CDR1 SGHRS, CDR2 YFSETQ. Unmatched junction bases numbered 6, after V lost 4 bases and J lost 0 bases. The CDR3 runs 15 residues. In DNA, the CDR3 is TGCGCCAGCAGCCCTCGACAGGGTCCTAACTATGGCTACACCTTC. The encoded protein is CASSPRQGPNYGYTF.

The V call is TRBV4-2, the J call TRBJ1-1; D unclear. From germline, CDR1 is LGHNA and CDR2 YNFKEQ. Trimming shortened V by 0 bases and J by 11 bases, and 13 bases separated the two germline ends. The CDR3 extends over 13 amino acids. The CDR3 reads CASSQDLAGGAFF. CDR3 sequence (DNA): TGTGCCAGCAGCCAAGATCTGGCAGGCGGGGCTTTCTTT.

The genes are TRBV21-1 and TRBJ1-5; the table's D call, TRBD1, was not checked against the DNA. TRBV21-1 is an annotated pseudogene. This CDR3 is 13 amino acids long. The CDR3 region is CASSSRANQPQHF. As DNA, the CDR3 is TGTGCCAGCAGCAGCAGGGCGAATCAGCCCCAGCATTTT.

V usage is TRBV7-2 and J usage is TRBJ2-1; the match to TRBD2 covers 11 bases. Germline V lookup: CDR1 SGHTA, CDR2 FQGNSA. This CDR3 has 17 residues. The V gene end was trimmed by 5 bases and the J gene end by 1 base; junction bases not matched to a gene: 7. The CDR3 is CASSDSGTSGSYNEQFF. The CDR3 nucleotides read TGTGCCAGCAGCGATAGTGGGACTAGCGGTTCCTACAATGAGCAGTTCTTC.

This clonotype appeared a single time. V usage is TRBV6-1 and J usage is TRBJ2-1; D tentatively fits TRBD1 or TRBD2 (5 bases each). V was pared by 3 bases and J by 2 bases, with 14 bases between. The CDR3 spans 16 residues. From germline, CDR1 is MNHNS and CDR2 SASEGT. CDR3 residues: CASSDEGRGAYNEQFF. In DNA form, the CDR3 reads TGTGCCAGCAGTGACGAGGGTAGAGGGGCCTACAATGAGCAGTTCTTC.

The chain is built from TRBV29-1 and TRBJ1-5; D unresolved. Germline V lookup: CDR1 SQVTM, CDR2 ANQGSEA. V lost 3 bases and J 0 bases, leaving 9 bases between the germline ends. The CDR3 is made up of 14 amino acids. CDR3 amino acids: CSVDTGFSNQPQHF. The CDR3 DNA is TGCAGCGTTGATACGGGGTTTAGCAATCAGCCCCAGCATTTT. Complete variable domain (other parts from reference TRBV29-1 and TRBJ1-5): SAVISQKPSRDICQRGTSLTIQCQVDSQVTMMFWYRQQPGQSLTLIATANQGSEATYESGFVIDKFPISRPNLTFSTLTVSNMSPEDSSIYLCSVDTGFSNQPQHFGDGTRLSIL.

In this sample, this clonotype turned up a few times. This rearrangement joins TRBV20-1 to TRBJ2-3; TRBD2 agrees at 9 bases. V gave up 0 bases and J gave up 4 bases; unmatched junction bases: 8. Germline CDR1 DFQATT, CDR2 SNEGSKA (reference sequence). CDR3 length equals 16 residues. For the CDR3, the DNA is TGCAGTGCTAGAGATGGTAGCGGGGGACGTGCAGATACGCAGTATTTT. Its translation: CSARDGSGGRADTQYF.

The chain carries TRBV6-2 or TRBV6-3 and TRBJ2-3, with a weak D call TRBD2 (5 bases). V was pared by 2 bases and J by 0 bases, with 12 bases between. Looked up from germline, CDR1 is MNHEY and CDR2 is SVGEGT. There are 16 residues in the CDR3. CDR3 sequence: CASSYIGRTSTDTQYF. As DNA, the CDR3 is TGTGCCAGCAGTTACATCGGGCGGACTAGCACAGATACGCAGTATTTT.

This clonotype was observed a handful of times. This chain connects TRBV6-5 to TRBJ1-6; tentative D call: TRBD1 (6 bases). Trimming removed 0 bases at V and 9 bases at J, with 18 bases between. The CDR3 spans 17 residues. Germline V gene lookup returns CDR1 MNHEY and CDR2 SVGAGI. For the CDR3, the DNA is TGTGCCAGCAGTTACTCAGACTACAGGGCCGGGGCTTCACCCCTCCACTTT. This gives the protein CASSYSDYRAGASPLHF.

This clonotype was seen ten or more times. The J gene is TRBJ2-3, the V gene TRBV12-3 or TRBV12-4; the D gene is possibly TRBD1 (6 bases). The CDR3 extends over 17 amino acids. V was cut by 4 bases and J by 3 bases, with 20 bases left in between. The CDR3 sequence: CASSSRGSGGTTDTQYF. Written as DNA, the CDR3 is TGTGCCAGCAGTTCCCGCGGGTCTGGGGGCACGACAGATACGCAGTATTTT.

This clonotype was seen a handful of times. One end of the junction fails to match germline, which may point to a read error. This chain connects TRBV13 to TRBJ2-7; a weak D match, TRBD2 (5 bases). The CDR3 has 14 residues. Germline V gives CDR1 PRHDT, CDR2 FYEKMQ (reference sequence). In nucleotides, the CDR3 is TGTGCCAGCAGCGTAGGCGGGCCCCGCGGTGAGCAGTACTTC. It yields the protein CASSVGGPRGEQYF.

This chain links TRBV3-1 with TRBJ2-2; D ambiguous. This CDR3 is built from 13 residues. The germline CDR1 and CDR2 sequences are LGHDT and YNNKEL (reference sequence). Trimming shortened V by 4 bases and J by 4 bases, and 7 bases separated the two germline ends. Written as DNA, the CDR3 is TGTGCCAGCAGCCTAAAGACCACCGGGGAGCTGTTTTTT. Translation gives CASSLKTTGELFF.

The chain joins TRBV7-2 to TRBJ2-3; D is possibly TRBD1 (6 bases). CDR1 SGHTA and CDR2 FQGNSA come from the germline V gene. The CDR3 contains 18 residues. Trimming took off 2 bases at V and 6 bases at J, with 24 bases between the two ends. The CDR3 DNA follows: TGTGCCAGCAGCTTATGGCCAGAGGGACACCTGTTGGGTGATACGCAGTATTTT. The encoded protein is CASSLWPEGHLLGDTQYF. Together with reference TRBV7-2 and TRBJ2-3, the CDR3 gives the full variable domain: GAGVSQSPSNKVTEKGKDVELRCDPISGHTALYWYRQSLGQGLEFLIYFQGNSAPDKSGLPSDRFSAERTGGSVSTLTIQRTQQEDSAVYLCASSLWPEGHLLGDTQYFGPGTRLTVL.